This T cell receptor (beta chain) was recorded in a study of post-analysis software for immune sequencing data. On the study more broadly: Some patients lacked subtype; others had relapsing-remitting, secondary progressive or progressive-relapsing disease. Whole-study results and caveats: TRBV5-6, TRBV5-1 and TRBV20-1 belonged to a set of about 5 TRBV segments that were more frequent in patients than controls.

This clonotype was found once. What it recognizes is unknown. Unique molecular identifiers were carried by the TCR beta cDNA libraries. It was from roughly 0.93 to 9.6 million T cells that some 460,000 cDNA molecules came. TCRdb processed the PCR reads anew with MiXCR; each CDR3 protein has one entry. The table shows hundreds of thousands of distinct CDR3 sequences, with approximately 53% occurring only once. Germline-derived CDR1 and CDR2 are SGHRS and YFSETQ. CDR3 length: 16 amino acids. Germline trimming cut 0 bases from V and 3 bases from J; bases unmatched to any gene: 6. Sequencing input: blood. The origin of this receptor is a girl aged 5 to 17 with multiple sclerosis. V gene TRBV5-1 combines with J gene TRBJ2-1; TRBD1 aligns across 7 bases. This CDR3 reads CASSLGGTVLYNEQFF. The CDR3 DNA follows: TGCGCCAGCAGCTTGGGGGGGACAGTTCTCTACAATGAGCAGTTCTTC.